The subject of this entry is one TCR beta chain. The CDR3 has 12 residues. V was clipped by 0 bases and J by 8 bases; unmatched bases: 1. In germline, CDR1 is SGHKS, CDR2 YYEKEE (reference sequence). Repertoires were generated with immunoSEQ multiplex PCR, while TCRdb's copy carries only in-frame clones and drops some. The data contain around 100,000 clones, approximately 88% of them seen just once; the ten biggest clones take up 5.5% to 6.5%. This sample is part of a study of identifying expanded T cells in peripheral blood. J is TRBJ1-2 and V is TRBV5-5; 7 nucleotides line up with TRBD1. This sequence originates from a person aged 18 to 75 in good health. The sequenced material came from blood. CDR3 region: CASSLGQGGYTF. In DNA form, the CDR3 reads TGTGCCAGCAGCTTGGGACAGGGAGGCTACACCTTC. Full variable domain (outside the CDR3, taken from reference TRBV5-5 and TRBJ1-2): DAGVTQSPTHLIKTRGQQVTLRCSPISGHKSVSWYQQVLGQGPQFIFQYYEKEERGRGNFPDRFSARQFPNYSSELNVNALLLGDSALYLCASSLGQGGYTFGSGTRLTVV.